The text below deals with one TCR beta chain. Its antigen is unknown. The sample holds no much larger clone one base away, and base qualities are not on file. Library construction relied on the immunoSEQ multiplex PCR assay. For the multiplex PCR, a mixture combining 60 forward primers for TCR Vbeta segments and 13 reverse primers for TCR Jbeta segments was used. The CDR3 region of rearranged TCR beta genes was amplified from genomic DNA by a multiplex PCR assay. Amplified TCR beta libraries were sequenced as 87-base-pair reads on the Illumina HiSeq System. The authors' pipeline ran thus. A later analysis counted tens of millions of unique TCR beta chains across the 550 to 750 repertoires, and roughly 9.9 million of these chains were shared by at least two donors. A nearest-neighbor algorithm error-corrected the raw reads and collapsed the reads into unique sequences, merging closely related sequences to remove PCR and sequencing errors. To assign V, D and J gene segments, CDR3 sequences were aligned to IMGT reference sequences. For a sequence to be retained, a match of at least six nucleotides was required to both a V gene segment and a J gene segment. Rearrangements were classified as productive when the CDR3 lacked stop codons and remained in frame with V and J, and all other rearrangements were classified as non-productive. Following IMGT convention, CDR3 was defined as the stretch from the second conserved V-encoded cysteine up to the conserved J-encoded phenylalanine. The earlier analysis of more than 450 of the donors excluded sequences that lacked an unambiguous match to a single V gene segment. In an earlier analysis of 587 of the donors, a V segment was called functional when productive rearrangements were above 56.7%, and segregating when the standard deviation between donors exceeded 5%. A statistical classification framework was built for diagnosing cytomegalovirus status from the catalog of TCR beta chain sequences. In a later analysis, V and J genes were assigned by comparing TCR nucleotide sequences against IMGT/GENE-DB human TR gene sequences. Using the TCRdist pipeline, a later analysis assigned CDR3 sequences along with most-parsimonious VDJ recombination scenarios. In a later analysis, each TCR beta chain was defined by its CDR3 amino acid sequence together with its V-gene family, and reads lacking a unique V-gene family were excluded. In a later analysis, approximately 640 highly shared, low-generation-probability nucleotide sequences were removed to address suspected cross-contamination and a sequencing artifact. In a later analysis, a clonal expansion index for each public chain was calculated from normalized within-repertoire ranks of inferred template counts. In a later analysis, generation probabilities were computed using a VDJ recombination model fitted to out-of-frame rearrangements, and the results were checked against IGoR. In a later analysis, TCR-TCR, TCR-HLA and TCR-CMV co-occurrence was scored with hypergeometric tests, and a repertoire-size bias correction was applied to TCR pairs. False discovery rates were estimated in a later analysis by permuting HLA or CMV assignments 20 times. In a later analysis, co-occurring TCRs were grouped using DBSCAN, with TCRdist sequence similarity added in when clustering inside HLA-allele-positive subsets. Repertoires with fewer than 30,000 or more than 120,000 public chains, plus five repertoires with anomalous nucleotide sharing, were excluded from co-occurrence clustering. Held by TCRdb, this immuneACCESS table contains in-frame sequences only and omits some clones. Under half of the omission traces to an unresolved V gene where checked; the cause of the rest is unknown. The DNA was the basis for D and trimming; V, J and clone size are from that table. Present in this sample are 130,000 or so clones, just under 85% of which were seen just once. Clones ranked in the top ten supply approximately 2% of the sample.

This sample was taken from a study of cytomegalovirus exposure and HLA in healthy donors (dated by TCRdb to the late 2010s). Notes on the research overall: In an earlier analysis of 450 to 750 of the donors, approximately 300 Gb of sequence data and 117 million unique TCR beta sequences from about 190 million T cells were reported. The number of donors typed differed by locus, with roughly 629-640 for A, B, C, DRB1 and DQB1, more than 500 for DQA1, 600 to 610 for DPA1, and around 450 for DPB1. Rather than using new phenotypic data, the later analysis identified candidate immune exposures from TCR beta sequences and from how often those sequences occurred across donors. Using immunosequencing, the study profiled T cell repertoires from some 670 subjects and related those repertoires to cytomegalovirus serostatus. On average, 235,054 unique TCR beta nucleotide sequences were sequenced per donor among a few hundred genotyped donors of the cohort, with about 19% of those sequences being non-productive. The study combined high-throughput TCR immunosequencing, statistical association of individual TCRs with disease status, and machine learning to predict cytomegalovirus infection status. Donor age, sex, ethnicity and CMV serostatus were compiled together with the repertoire data. The study aimed to test whether cataloging public T cell receptors could reveal signatures of past pathogen exposure. Genome-wide SNP genotypes for about 65% of the 666 donors were used in a later genetic analysis, which treated that subset as a discovery cohort. Every repertoire in the discovery cohort had been generated on one and the same sequencing platform. Roughly 290 gigabases of sequencing data and around 85 million unique TCR sequences made up an early release that covered over 550 HLA-typed donors. A handful of DR-DQ haplotypes were handled as single units for association and clustering because linkage in the cohort was strong. To study patterns of TCR occurrence, a later analysis re-analyzed previously published TCR beta repertoires from under 750 donors and added high-resolution HLA genotyping. Among the roughly 400 genotyped donors, about 85% belonged to the genetic ancestry cluster associated with self-reported Caucasian donors. In addition to the first cohort of hundreds of subjects, a separate validation cohort of under 150 different subjects was used. Class I and class II HLA loci were covered by the typing at four-digit resolution. In an earlier analysis of around 540 of the donors, high-throughput TCR beta sequencing was used to judge whether each TCR beta V gene segment behaved as functional or pseudogenic.

Reading the germline V gene gives CDR1 MGHRA and CDR2 YSYEKL. Spanning cysteine to phenylalanine, the CDR3 consists of 15 amino acids. The DNA shown is the 45-base CDR3, in frame from base 1. Trimming costs V 4 bases and J 3 bases, and their ends lie 15 bases apart. Paper-wide results and their limitations: Because some donors lacked HLA typing at each locus, the association tests relied only on the typed subset. According to a later analysis, TCR association rates differed among HLA loci, with DRB1 alleles showing the most associated TCRs and HLA-C alleles showing the fewest. A later genetic analysis associated a missense DCLRE1C variant with V-gene and J-gene trimming of TCR beta chains, and an independent cohort replicated the association. A further reported finding was that TCR beta sequences accurately predicted the HLA-A and HLA-B alleles for most subjects in the first cohort. Presence/absence analyses assumed roughly uniform sequencing depth across donors, an assumption that may not hold. In vitro tests confirmed that a few of the cytomegalovirus-associated TCR beta chains recognize cytomegalovirus antigens. This cohort had only TCR beta chains sequenced, and the lack of alpha or paired-chain data limited which features could be detected. According to a later analysis, parvovirus B19, influenza, CMV and Epstein-Barr virus appeared linked to several top co-occurrence clusters. In a later genetic analysis, fewer N-insertions in productive TCRs were reported among donors in an Asian-associated ancestry cluster than the roughly 710-donor mean. Correlated functional status among segregating V segments might reflect linkage disequilibrium, but an unknown experimental factor could not be ruled out. In both the original and validation cohorts, the classifier was reported to diagnose cytomegalovirus status with high specificity and sensitivity. In an earlier analysis of some 500 of the donors, most TCR beta V segments were observed in productive rearrangements about 87% or about 30% of the time, broadly matching IMGT annotations. Strong co-occurrence of HLA alleles, especially DR and DQ, made assigning TCR associations to individual alleles difficult. A later analysis associated about 18,000 TCR beta sequences with specific HLA alleles at a false discovery rate of 0.05. Because the 87-base-pair reads could not distinguish some IMGT-functional V segments, including TRBV6-2 and TRBV6-3, those segments were excluded. In a later analysis, HLA-associated TCR beta chains showed more clonal expansion and lower generation probabilities than non-associated chains that were equally common. For the cohort, immune exposure information was limited to CMV serostatus. Most TCR sequences were seen in very few donors, while some public TCRs were found in many individuals. Because counts were too low, seventeen rarely observed V segments, including chromosome 9 orphons, were left out of the earlier analysis of some 600 of the donors. According to a later analysis, most CMV-associated TCR beta chains appeared to be HLA-restricted, and the HLA associations seemed to be driven largely by CMV exposure. A group of highly shared sequence variants was considered likely to be a technical artifact of the sequencing pipeline. In the study, 150 to 200 TCR beta chains were listed as associated with cytomegalovirus. The authors suggested that the approach could potentially be generalized to other disease states and immunological phenotypes.

The cohort comprised approximately 700 healthy bone marrow donors. Cohort members were all nominally healthy when sampled, although unrecorded immune exposures were likely present. The donor tested CMV seronegative and was one of the 352 seronegative cohort members. A peripheral blood sample was collected from each donor, and TCR beta sequencing was performed on peripheral blood mononuclear cells. Genomic DNA was extracted from the blood cell samples with the Qiagen DNeasy Blood Extraction Kit. The chain is encoded by TRBV4-1 joined to TRBJ1-2, with the D gene too uncertain to name. This receptor was identified in a woman aged 40 to 49 in good health and CMV-seronegative. The sample consisted of PBMCs. The base sequence is TGCGCCAGCAGCCCGAACCCGTCCCGGGACTATGGCTACACCTTC. This codes for CASSPNPSRDYGYTF.